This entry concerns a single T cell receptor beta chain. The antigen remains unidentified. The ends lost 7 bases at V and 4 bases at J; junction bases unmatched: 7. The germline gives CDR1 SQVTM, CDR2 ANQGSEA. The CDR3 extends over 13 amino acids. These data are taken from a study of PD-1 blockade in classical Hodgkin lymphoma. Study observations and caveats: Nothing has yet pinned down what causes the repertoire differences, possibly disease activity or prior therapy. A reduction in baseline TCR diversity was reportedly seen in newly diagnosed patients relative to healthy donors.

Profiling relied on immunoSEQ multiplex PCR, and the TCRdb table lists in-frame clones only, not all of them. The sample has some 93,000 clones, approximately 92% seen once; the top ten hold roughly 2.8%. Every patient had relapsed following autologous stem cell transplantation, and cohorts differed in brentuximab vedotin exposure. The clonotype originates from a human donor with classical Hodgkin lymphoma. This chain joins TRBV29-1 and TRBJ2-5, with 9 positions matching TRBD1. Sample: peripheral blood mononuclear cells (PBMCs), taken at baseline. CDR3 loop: CSADRGVVETQYF. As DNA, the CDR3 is TGCAGCGCCGACAGGGGGGTCGTAGAGACCCAGTACTTC. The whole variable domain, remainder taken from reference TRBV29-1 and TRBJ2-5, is SAVISQKPSRDICQRGTSLTIQCQVDSQVTMMFWYRQQPGQSLTLIATANQGSEATYESGFVIDKFPISRPNLTFSTLTVSNMSPEDSSIYLCSADRGVVETQYFGPGTRLLVL.